The clone carrying this T cell receptor (beta chain) was found once. PCR was performed using 60 Vbeta and 13 Jbeta primers. Method: immunoSEQ multiplex PCR; TCRdb's copy keeps in-frame clones and lacks some. The table records some 170,000 clones, roughly four fifths of them present only once. The data belong to a study of cytomegalovirus exposure and HLA in healthy donors. V shed 1 base, J shed 6 bases, and the junction held 8 bases outside the gene matches. The CDR3 loop spans 16 amino acids. Germline assignment: CDR1 MGHRA and CDR2 YSYEKL. What was sequenced was PBMCs. This chain connects TRBV4-1 to TRBJ2-2, with 7 positions matching TRBD2. The TCR originated in a woman aged 18-29 years in good health and CMV-seropositive. CDR3 DNA: TGCGCCAGCAGCCAAGTAATGCGGGGGAGGGCCGGGGAGCTGTTTTTT. This gives the protein CASSQVMRGRAGELFF.